These 6 T cell receptor beta chains came from one sample sequenced in a study of PD-L1 blockade in urothelial cancer. The time point denotes: pretreatment peripheral blood. TCRdb's copy holds only in-frame clones and misses some; the assay was immunoSEQ multiplex PCR. The sample yields tens of thousands of clones, around 83% seen once. Sample: PBMCs, taken around atezolizumab (anti-PD-L1) treatment. These receptor sequences come from a man between 60 and 75 years old with urothelial cancer.

CDR3 nucleotides: TGTGCCAGCAGCGGGAGGGACCAAGAGACCCAGTACTTC. It is translated as CASSGRDQETQYF. This chain uses TRBV9 with TRBJ2-5; a possible D gene is TRBD2 (6 bases). Between the trimmed V and J ends, which lost 3 bases and 0 bases, there was a span of 6 bases. Germline V gene lookup returns CDR1 SGDLS and CDR2 YYNGEE. This CDR3 has 13 residues.

This clone was detected once. The chain joins TRBV12-5 to TRBJ2-7, with D tentatively TRBD1 (5 bases). This CDR3 spans 15 amino acids. Germline V CDR1 and CDR2: LGHNT, FRNRAP. Deletions cut 0 bases from V and 0 bases from J, with 9 bases between. CDR3: CASGLVQAFSYEQYF. The CDR3 nucleotides read TGTGCTAGTGGTTTGGTACAGGCGTTCTCCTACGAGCAGTACTTC.

A word on this clone: The junction shows a germline mismatch at one end, possibly a read error. Other nucleotide sequences from this sample produce the same CDR3. The rearrangement uses TRBV5-1 and TRBJ2-3; D may be TRBD1 (5 bases). Germline values: CDR1 SGHRS, CDR2 YFSETQ. The CDR3 is 13 residues long. This CDR3 is CASSLAGTDTQYF. The DNA of the CDR3 is TGCGCCAGCAGTTTGGCAGGGACAGATACGCAGTATTTT.

The V and J genes are TRBV6-1 and TRBJ2-2; 11 bases align to TRBD2. The germline gives CDR1 MNHNS, CDR2 SASEGT. Trimming removed 7 bases from V and 4 bases from J; junction bases left unmatched: 5. The CDR3 has 15 residues. This chain's CDR3 is CASIPTSGSTGELFF. Here the CDR3 DNA reads TGTGCCAGCATCCCAACTAGCGGGAGCACCGGGGAGCTGTTTTTT.

This clone was observed once. The chain uses TRBV29-1 and TRBJ2-7; TRBD1 matches at 9 bases. CDR1 SQVTM and CDR2 ANQGSEA come from the germline V gene. Trimming took 2 bases from V and 1 from J; bases not matched to a gene: 3. CDR3 length: 14 residues. The CDR3 coding sequence is TGCAGCGTTGAATTCGGGACAGGGTCCTACGAGCAGTACTTC. Protein sequence: CSVEFGTGSYEQYF.

V and J are TRBV5-1 and TRBJ2-5, with D uncertain. Germline values: CDR1 SGHRS, CDR2 YFSETQ. V lost 4 bases and J 0 bases, leaving 4 bases between the germline ends. CDR3 length: 12 residues. DNA for the CDR3: TGCGCCAGCAGCCTTGACCAAGAGACCCAGTACTTC. This codes for CASSLDQETQYF.